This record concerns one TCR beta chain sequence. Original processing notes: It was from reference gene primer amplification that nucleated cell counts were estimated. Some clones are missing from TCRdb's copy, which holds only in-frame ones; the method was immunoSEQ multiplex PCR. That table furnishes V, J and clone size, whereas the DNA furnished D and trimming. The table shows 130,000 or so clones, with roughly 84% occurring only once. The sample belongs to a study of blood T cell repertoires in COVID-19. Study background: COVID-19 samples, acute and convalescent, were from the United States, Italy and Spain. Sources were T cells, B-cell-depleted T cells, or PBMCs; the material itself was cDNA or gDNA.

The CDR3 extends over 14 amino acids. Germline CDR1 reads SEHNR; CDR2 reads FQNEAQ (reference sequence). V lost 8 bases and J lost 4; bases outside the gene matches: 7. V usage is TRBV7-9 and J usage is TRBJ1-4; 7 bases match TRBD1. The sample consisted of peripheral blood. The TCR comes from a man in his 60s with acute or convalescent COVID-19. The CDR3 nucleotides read TGTGCCAGCTGCCAGGGACAGATTAATGAAAAACTGTTTTTT. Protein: CASCQGQINEKLFF.